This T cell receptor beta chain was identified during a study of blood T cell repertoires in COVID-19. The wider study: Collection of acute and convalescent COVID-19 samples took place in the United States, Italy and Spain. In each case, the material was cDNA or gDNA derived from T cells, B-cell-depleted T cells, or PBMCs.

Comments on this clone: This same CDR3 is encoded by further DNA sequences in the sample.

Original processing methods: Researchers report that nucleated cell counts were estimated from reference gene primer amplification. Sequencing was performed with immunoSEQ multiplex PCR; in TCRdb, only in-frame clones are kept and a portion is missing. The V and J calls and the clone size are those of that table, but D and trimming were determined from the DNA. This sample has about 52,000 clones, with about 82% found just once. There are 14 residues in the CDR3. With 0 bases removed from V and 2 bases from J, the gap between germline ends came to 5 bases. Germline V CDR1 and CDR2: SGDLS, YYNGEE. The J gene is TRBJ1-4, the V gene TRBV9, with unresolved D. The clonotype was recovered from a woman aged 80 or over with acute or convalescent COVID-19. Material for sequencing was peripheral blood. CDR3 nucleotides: TGTGCCAGCAGCGTAGGAGGGACTAATGAAAAACTGTTTTTT. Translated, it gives CASSVGGTNEKLFF.